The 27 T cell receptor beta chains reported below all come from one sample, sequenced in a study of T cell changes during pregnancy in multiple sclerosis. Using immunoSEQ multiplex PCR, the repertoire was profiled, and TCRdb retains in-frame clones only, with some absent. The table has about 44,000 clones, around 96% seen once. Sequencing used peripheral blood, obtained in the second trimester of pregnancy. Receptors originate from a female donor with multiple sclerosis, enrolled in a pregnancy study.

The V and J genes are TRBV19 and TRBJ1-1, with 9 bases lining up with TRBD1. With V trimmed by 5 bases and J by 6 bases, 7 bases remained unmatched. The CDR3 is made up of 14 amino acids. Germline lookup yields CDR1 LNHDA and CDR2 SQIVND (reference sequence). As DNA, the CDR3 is TGTGCCAGTAGTCCGGACAGGGGAAGAGCTGAAGCTTTCTTT. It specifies CASSPDRGRAEAFF.

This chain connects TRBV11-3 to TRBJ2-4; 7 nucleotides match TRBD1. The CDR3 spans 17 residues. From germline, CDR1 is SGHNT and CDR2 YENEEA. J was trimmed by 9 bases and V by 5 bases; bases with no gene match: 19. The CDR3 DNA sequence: TGTGCCAGCAGCAAAGAGACGGGAACAGGGGTAGAGGGCATTCAGTACTTC. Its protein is CASSKETGTGVEGIQYF.

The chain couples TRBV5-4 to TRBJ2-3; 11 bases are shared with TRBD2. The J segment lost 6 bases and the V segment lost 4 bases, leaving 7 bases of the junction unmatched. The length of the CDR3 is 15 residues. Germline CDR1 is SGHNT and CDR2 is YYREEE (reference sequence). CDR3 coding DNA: TGTGCCAGCAGCCTTTTAGCGGGGGGGCGCGATACGCAGTATTTT. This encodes CASSLLAGGRDTQYF. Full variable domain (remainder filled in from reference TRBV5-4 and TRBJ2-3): ETGVTQSPTHLIKTRGQQVTLRCSSQSGHNTVSWYQQALGQGPQFIFQYYREEENGRGNFPPRFSGLQFPNYSSELNVNALELDDSALYLCASSLLAGGRDTQYFGPGTRLTVL.

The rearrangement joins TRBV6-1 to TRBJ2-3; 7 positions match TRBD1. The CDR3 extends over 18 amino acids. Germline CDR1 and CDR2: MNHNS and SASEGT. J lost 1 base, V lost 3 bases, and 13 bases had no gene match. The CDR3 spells CASSERQGNFLRTDTQYF. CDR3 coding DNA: TGTGCCAGCAGTGAGAGACAGGGAAACTTTCTCCGCACAGATACGCAGTATTTT.

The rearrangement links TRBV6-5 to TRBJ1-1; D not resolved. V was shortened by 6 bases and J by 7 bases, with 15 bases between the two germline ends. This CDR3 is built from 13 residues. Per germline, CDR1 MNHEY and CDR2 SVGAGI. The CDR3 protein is CASSAIPNGEAFF. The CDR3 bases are TGTGCCAGCAGCGCCATCCCGAACGGTGAAGCTTTCTTT.

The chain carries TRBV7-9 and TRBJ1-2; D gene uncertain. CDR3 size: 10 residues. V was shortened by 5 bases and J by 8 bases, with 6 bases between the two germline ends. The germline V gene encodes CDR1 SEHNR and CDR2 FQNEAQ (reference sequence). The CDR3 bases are TGTGCCAGCAGCGACACAGGCTACACCTTC. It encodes CASSDTGYTF.

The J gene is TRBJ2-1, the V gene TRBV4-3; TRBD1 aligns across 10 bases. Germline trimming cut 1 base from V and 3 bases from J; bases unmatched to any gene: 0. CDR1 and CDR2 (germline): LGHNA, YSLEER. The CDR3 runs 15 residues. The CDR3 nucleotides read TGCGCCAGCAGCCAAGGGACAGGGGGCTACAATGAGCAGTTCTTC. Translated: CASSQGTGGYNEQFF.

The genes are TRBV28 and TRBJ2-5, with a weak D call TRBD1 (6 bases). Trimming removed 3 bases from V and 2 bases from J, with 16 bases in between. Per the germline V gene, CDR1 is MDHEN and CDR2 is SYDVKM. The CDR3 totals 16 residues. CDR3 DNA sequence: TGTGCCAGCAGTTTTCCCACCGGGACATCTCAAGAGACCCAGTACTTC. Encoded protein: CASSFPTGTSQETQYF.

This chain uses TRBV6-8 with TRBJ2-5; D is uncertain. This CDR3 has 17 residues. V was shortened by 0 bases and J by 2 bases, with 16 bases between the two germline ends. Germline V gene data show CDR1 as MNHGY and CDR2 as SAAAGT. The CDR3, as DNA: TGTGCCAGCAGTTACTCGCCAAGTGGTAGTGCTCAAGAGACCCAGTACTTC. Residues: CASSYSPSGSAQETQYF.

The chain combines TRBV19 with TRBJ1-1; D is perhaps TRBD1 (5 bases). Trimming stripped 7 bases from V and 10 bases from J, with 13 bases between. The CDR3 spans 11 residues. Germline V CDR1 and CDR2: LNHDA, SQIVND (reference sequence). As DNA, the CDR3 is TGTGCCAGTACCAGCAGGGTCGGAGCTTTCTTT. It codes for CASTSRVGAFF.

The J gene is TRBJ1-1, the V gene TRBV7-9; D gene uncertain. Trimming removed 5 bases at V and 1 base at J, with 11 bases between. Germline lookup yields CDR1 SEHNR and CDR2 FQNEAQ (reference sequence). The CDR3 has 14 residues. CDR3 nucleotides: TGTGCCAGCAGCCCCTCACAGTCGAACACTGAAGCTTTCTTT. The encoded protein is CASSPSQSNTEAFF. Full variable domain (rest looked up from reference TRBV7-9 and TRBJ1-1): DTGVSQNPRHKITKRGQNVTFRCDPISEHNRLYWYRQTLGQGPEFLTYFQNEAQLEKSRLLSDRFSAERPKGSFSTLEIQRTEQGDSAMYLCASSPSQSNTEAFFGQGTRLTVV.

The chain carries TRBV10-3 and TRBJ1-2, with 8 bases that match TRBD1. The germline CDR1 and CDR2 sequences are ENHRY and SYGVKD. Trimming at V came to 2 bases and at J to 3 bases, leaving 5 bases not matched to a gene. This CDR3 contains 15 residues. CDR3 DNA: TGTGCCATCAGTGAGGGACAGGGTCCCTACTATGGCTACACCTTC. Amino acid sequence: CAISEGQGPYYGYTF.

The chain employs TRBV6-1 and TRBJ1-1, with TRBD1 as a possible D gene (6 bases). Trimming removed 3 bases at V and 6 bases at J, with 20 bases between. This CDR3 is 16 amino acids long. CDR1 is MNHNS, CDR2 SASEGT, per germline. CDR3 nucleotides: TGTGCCAGCAGTGAGGCGGCCACAGGGAGAACTTCTGAAGCTTTCTTT. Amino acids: CASSEAATGRTSEAFF.

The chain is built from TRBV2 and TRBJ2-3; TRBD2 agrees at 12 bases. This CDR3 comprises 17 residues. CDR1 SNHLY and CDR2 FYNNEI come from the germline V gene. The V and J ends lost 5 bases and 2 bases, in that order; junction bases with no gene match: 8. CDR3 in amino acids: CASSRLAGGPFTDTQYF. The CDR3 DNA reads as TGTGCCAGCAGTCGGCTAGCGGGGGGGCCGTTCACAGATACGCAGTATTTT.

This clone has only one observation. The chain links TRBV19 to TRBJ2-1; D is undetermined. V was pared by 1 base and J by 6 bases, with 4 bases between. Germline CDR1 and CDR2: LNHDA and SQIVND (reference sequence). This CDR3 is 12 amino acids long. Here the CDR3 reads CASSIGANEQFF. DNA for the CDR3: TGTGCCAGTAGTATAGGCGCCAATGAGCAGTTCTTC.

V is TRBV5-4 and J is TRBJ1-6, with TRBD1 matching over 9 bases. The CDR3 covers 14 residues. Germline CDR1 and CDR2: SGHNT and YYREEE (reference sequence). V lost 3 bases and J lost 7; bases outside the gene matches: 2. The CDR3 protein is CASSSDRGNSPLHF. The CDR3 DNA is TGTGCCAGCAGCTCGGACAGGGGAAATTCACCCCTCCACTTT.

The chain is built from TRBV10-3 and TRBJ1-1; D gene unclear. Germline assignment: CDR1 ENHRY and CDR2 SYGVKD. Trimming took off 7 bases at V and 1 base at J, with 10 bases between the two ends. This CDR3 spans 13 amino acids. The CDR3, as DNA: TGTGCCATCAACGAGAGCCCGAACACTGAAGCTTTCTTT. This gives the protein CAINESPNTEAFF.

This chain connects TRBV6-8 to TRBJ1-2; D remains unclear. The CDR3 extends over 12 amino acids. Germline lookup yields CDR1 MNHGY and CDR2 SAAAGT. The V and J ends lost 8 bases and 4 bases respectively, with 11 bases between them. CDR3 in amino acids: CASSRKTYGYTF. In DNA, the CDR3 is TGTGCCAGCTCTAGAAAGACCTATGGCTACACCTTC.

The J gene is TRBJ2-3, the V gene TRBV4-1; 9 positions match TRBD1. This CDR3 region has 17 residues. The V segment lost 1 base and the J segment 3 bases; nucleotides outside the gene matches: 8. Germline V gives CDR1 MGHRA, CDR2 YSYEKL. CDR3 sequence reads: CASSQGGTGRRTDTQYF. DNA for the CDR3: TGCGCCAGCAGCCAAGGCGGGACAGGGAGGAGGACAGATACGCAGTATTTT.

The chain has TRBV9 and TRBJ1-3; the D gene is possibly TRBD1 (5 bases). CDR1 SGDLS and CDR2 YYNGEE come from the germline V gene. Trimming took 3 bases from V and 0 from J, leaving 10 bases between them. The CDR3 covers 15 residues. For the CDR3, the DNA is TGTGCCAGCAGCGCGGACACCCACTCTGGAAACACCATATATTTT. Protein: CASSADTHSGNTIYF. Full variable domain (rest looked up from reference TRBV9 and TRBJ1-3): DSGVTQTPKHLITATGQRVTLRCSPRSGDLSVYWYQQSLDQGLQFLIQYYNGEERAKGNILERFSAQQFPDLHSELNLSSLELGDSALYFCASSADTHSGNTIYFGEGSWLTVV.

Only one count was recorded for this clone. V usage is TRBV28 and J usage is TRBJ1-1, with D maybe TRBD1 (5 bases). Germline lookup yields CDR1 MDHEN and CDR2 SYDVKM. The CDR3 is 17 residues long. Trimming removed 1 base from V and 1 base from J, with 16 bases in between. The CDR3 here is CASSLSGVGLPNTEAFF. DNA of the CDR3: TGTGCCAGCAGTTTATCGGGGGTCGGCCTCCCGAACACTGAAGCTTTCTTT.

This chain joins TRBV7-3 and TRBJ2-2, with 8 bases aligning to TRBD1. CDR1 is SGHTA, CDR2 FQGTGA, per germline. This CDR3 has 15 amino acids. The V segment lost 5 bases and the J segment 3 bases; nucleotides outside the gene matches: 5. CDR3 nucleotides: TGTGCCAGCAGCGCGACAGGGGCGGACACCGGGGAGCTGTTTTTT. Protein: CASSATGADTGELFF. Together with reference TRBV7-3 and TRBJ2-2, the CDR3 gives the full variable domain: GAGVSQTPSNKVTEKGKYVELRCDPISGHTALYWYRQSLGQGPEFLIYFQGTGAADDSGLPNDRFFAVRPEGSVSTLKIQRTERGDSAVYLCASSATGADTGELFFGEGSRLTVL.

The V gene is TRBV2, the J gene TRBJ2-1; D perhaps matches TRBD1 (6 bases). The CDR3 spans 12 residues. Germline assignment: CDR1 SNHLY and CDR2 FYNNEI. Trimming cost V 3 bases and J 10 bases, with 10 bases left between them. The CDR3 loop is CASSDDRPEQFF. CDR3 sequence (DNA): TGTGCCAGCAGTGACGACAGGCCAGAGCAGTTCTTC. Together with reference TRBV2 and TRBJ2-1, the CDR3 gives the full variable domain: EPEVTQTPSHQVTQMGQEVILRCVPISNHLYFYWYRQILGQKVEFLVSFYNNEISEKSEIFDDQFSVERPDGSNFTLKIRSTKLEDSAMYFCASSDDRPEQFFGPGTRLTVL.

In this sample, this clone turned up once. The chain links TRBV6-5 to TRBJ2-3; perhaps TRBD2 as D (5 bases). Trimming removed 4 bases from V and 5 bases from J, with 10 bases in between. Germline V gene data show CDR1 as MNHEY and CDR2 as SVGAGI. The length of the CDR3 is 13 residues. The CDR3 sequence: CASSFGLKDTQYF. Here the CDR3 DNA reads TGTGCCAGCAGTTTTGGACTCAAAGATACGCAGTATTTT.

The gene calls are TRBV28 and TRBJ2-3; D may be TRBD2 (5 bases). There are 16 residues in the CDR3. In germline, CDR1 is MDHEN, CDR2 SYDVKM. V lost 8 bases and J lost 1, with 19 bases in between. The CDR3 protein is CASGSVGLSGTDTQYF. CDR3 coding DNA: TGTGCCAGCGGGAGTGTGGGGTTATCGGGCACAGATACGCAGTATTTT.

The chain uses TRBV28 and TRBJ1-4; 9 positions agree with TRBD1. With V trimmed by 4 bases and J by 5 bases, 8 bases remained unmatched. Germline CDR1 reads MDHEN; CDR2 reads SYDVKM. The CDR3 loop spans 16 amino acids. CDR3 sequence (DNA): TGTGCCAGCAGTTCCCCTACCGGGACAGGGAATGAAAAACTGTTTTTT. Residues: CASSSPTGTGNEKLFF.

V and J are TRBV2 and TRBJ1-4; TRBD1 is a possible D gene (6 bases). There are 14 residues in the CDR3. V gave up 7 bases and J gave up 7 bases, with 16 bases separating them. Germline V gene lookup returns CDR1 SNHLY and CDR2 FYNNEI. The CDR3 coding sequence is TGTGCCAGCACCCCCGGGGGGGCGGGTGAAAAACTGTTTTTT. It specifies CASTPGGAGEKLFF.